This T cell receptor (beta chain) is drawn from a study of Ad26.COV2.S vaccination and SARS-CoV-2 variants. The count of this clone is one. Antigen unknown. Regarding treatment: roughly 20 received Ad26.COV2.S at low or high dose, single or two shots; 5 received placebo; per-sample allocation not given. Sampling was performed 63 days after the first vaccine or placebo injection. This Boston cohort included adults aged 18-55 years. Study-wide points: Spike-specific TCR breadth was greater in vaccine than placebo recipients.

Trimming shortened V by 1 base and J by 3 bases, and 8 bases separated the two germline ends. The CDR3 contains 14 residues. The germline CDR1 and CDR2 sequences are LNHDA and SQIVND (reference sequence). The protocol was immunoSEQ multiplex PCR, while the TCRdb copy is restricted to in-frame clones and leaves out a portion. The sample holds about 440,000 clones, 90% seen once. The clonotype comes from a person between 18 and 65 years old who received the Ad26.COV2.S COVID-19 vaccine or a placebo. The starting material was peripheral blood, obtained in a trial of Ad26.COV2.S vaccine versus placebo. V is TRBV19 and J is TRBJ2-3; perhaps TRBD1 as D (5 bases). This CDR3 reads CASSIGGATDTQYF. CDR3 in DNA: TGTGCCAGTAGTATAGGGGGCGCGACAGATACGCAGTATTTT.